Listed here are 13 T cell receptor beta chains from one sample, sequenced in a study of T-cell memory formation after mild COVID-19. Via MiXCR, TCRdb re-called the 5' RACE reads, giving one row per CDR3 protein. The sample contains about 150,000 distinct CDR3 sequences, roughly 15% of which appear only once. Sequences were obtained from PBMCs or a T cell subset sorted from them (not recorded which). These TCRs come from an adult woman who had mild COVID-19 (a few samples of this study predate the infection). Cell type and time point are not known.

The chain combines TRBV30 with TRBJ1-1, with 12 bases aligning to TRBD1. Looked up from germline, CDR1 is GTSNPN and CDR2 is SVGIG (reference sequence). This CDR3 spans 16 amino acids. V shed 2 bases and J 7 bases; nucleotides not matched to a gene: 11. As DNA, the CDR3 is TGTGCCTGGAGTTTCCCGGGACAGGGGGCAAAAAGTGAAGCTTTCTTT. It specifies CAWSFPGQGAKSEAFF.

This clonotype was observed a handful of times. V is TRBV5-6 and J is TRBJ1-2; 11 bases line up with TRBD1. V was clipped by 3 bases and J by 4 bases; unmatched bases: 5. The CDR3 sequence is 15 residues long. CDR1 and CDR2 (germline): SGHDT, YYEEEE. CDR3 sequence reads: CASSSGQGAFYGYTF. DNA of the CDR3: TGTGCCAGCAGCTCAGGACAGGGGGCTTTCTATGGCTACACCTTC.

The chain employs TRBV4-3 and TRBJ2-1, with 12 bases that match TRBD2. The V and J ends lost 0 bases and 5 bases, in that order; junction bases with no gene match: 11. Germline V gene sequence: CDR1 LGHNA, CDR2 YSLEER. The CDR3 consists of 19 residues. CDR3 nucleotides: TGCGCCAGCAGCCAAGATCTGGGACTAGCGGGTTTTTGGGACAATGAGCAGTTCTTC. It specifies CASSQDLGLAGFWDNEQFF.

The chain links TRBV2 to TRBJ2-5; D uncertain. Trimming took off 2 bases at V and 5 bases at J, with 15 bases between the two ends. The CDR3 extends over 15 amino acids. In germline, CDR1 is SNHLY, CDR2 FYNNEI. CDR3 region: CASSENKLPSETQYF. CDR3 nucleotide sequence: TGTGCCAGCAGTGAAAATAAACTGCCGAGTGAGACCCAGTACTTC.

The sample holds a few counts of this clonotype. The V gene is TRBV18, the J gene TRBJ2-3; possible D gene TRBD1, 5 bases. The CDR3 sequence is 15 residues long. CDR1 is KGHSH, CDR2 LQKENI, per germline. V lost 3 bases to trimming and J lost 2 bases, with 12 bases between them. CDR3 coding DNA: TGTGCCAGCTCACCCCGTACAGGCCCCACAGATACGCAGTATTTT. Translating it yields CASSPRTGPTDTQYF.

This clonotype has more than one count but fewer than ten. The V and J genes are TRBV6-6 and TRBJ2-3, with unresolved D. The CDR3 runs to 11 residues. V lost 7 bases and J lost 6, with 8 bases in between. The V gene's germline CDR1 is MNHNY and CDR2 SVGAGI (reference sequence). CDR3 amino acids: CASTRSDTQYF. Here the CDR3 DNA reads TGTGCCAGCACCCGATCTGATACGCAGTATTTT.

In its sample, this clonotype was seen many times. This chain connects TRBV4-1 to TRBJ2-7; 9 bases map to TRBD2. J was trimmed by 2 bases and V by 1 base; bases with no gene match: 6. The CDR3 sequence is 16 residues long. Germline assignment: CDR1 MGHRA and CDR2 YSYEKL. Here the CDR3 DNA reads TGCGCCAGCAGCCAAGGTCTAGCGGGGCCTCCCTACGAGCAGTACTTC. Protein sequence: CASSQGLAGPPYEQYF.

This clonotype was detected only a few times. The V call is TRBV5-1, the J call TRBJ2-5; no clear D gene. Germline V gives CDR1 SGHRS, CDR2 YFSETQ. V lost 5 bases, J lost 5 bases, and 13 bases lay in between. This CDR3 is 13 amino acids long. CDR3: CASRSTTAETQYF. CDR3 nucleotide sequence: TGCGCCAGCAGGTCCACTACCGCCGAGACCCAGTACTTC.

This clonotype was found a few times. The gene calls are TRBV3-1 and TRBJ1-2; D possibly corresponds to TRBD1 (6 bases). The CDR3 is 13 amino acids. Germline V gene data show CDR1 as LGHDT and CDR2 as YNNKEL (reference sequence). The germline V and J ends were trimmed by 4 bases and 4 bases, with 10 bases remaining between them. The chain's CDR3 is CASSPDRRYGYTF. The DNA of the CDR3 is TGTGCCAGCAGCCCGGACAGACGCTATGGCTACACCTTC.

V and J are TRBV12-3 or TRBV12-4 and TRBJ1-5, with D unresolved. CDR3 length: 12 amino acids. The ends were cut back, 7 bases at V and 4 bases at J, with 8 bases in the middle. CDR3 DNA: TGTGCCAGCAAGTTTTCGAATCAGCCCCAGCATTTT. Protein product: CASKFSNQPQHF.

The chain couples TRBV7-9 to TRBJ1-5; D not resolved. The germline V and J ends were trimmed by 7 bases and 5 bases, with 9 bases remaining between them. The germline V gene has CDR1 SEHNR and CDR2 FQNEAQ (reference sequence). The CDR3 consists of 12 residues. Here the CDR3 reads CASTTSDQPQHF. The CDR3, as DNA: TGTGCCAGCACCACCAGTGATCAGCCCCAGCATTTT.

In this sample, this clonotype turned up once. This chain connects TRBV20-1 to TRBJ1-5; D is unclear. Germline V lookup: CDR1 DFQATT, CDR2 SNEGSKA (reference sequence). With 1 base removed from V and 7 bases from J, the gap between germline ends came to 14 bases. There are 14 residues in the CDR3. CDR3 amino acids: CSARVRRIKQPQHF. Written as DNA, the CDR3 is TGCAGTGCTAGAGTACGGAGGATTAAACAGCCCCAGCATTTT.

In this sample, this clonotype turned up a few times. The rearrangement uses TRBV7-2 and TRBJ2-2; D possibly matches TRBD1 or TRBD2 (7 bases each). The germline gives CDR1 SGHTA, CDR2 FQGNSA. There are 15 residues in the CDR3. Trimming stripped 7 bases from V and 7 bases from J, with 19 bases between. CDR3 nucleotides: TGTGCCAGCAAGCCGCCAGGGGGGGGCCTCGGGGAGCTGTTTTTT. It codes for CASKPPGGGLGELFF. Looking up the rest from reference TRBV7-2 and TRBJ2-2 gives the full variable domain: GAGVSQSPSNKVTEKGKDVELRCDPISGHTALYWYRQSLGQGLEFLIYFQGNSAPDKSGLPSDRFSAERTGGSVSTLTIQRTQQEDSAVYLCASKPPGGGLGELFFGEGSRLTVL.